Listed here are 7 T cell receptor beta chains from one sample, sequenced in a study of cytomegalovirus exposure and HLA in healthy donors (dated by TCRdb to about 2017). The library was made by the immunoSEQ multiplex PCR assay. TCRdb provides this immuneACCESS table in a form limited to in-frame rearrangements. Some clones are lacking; in checked studies, under half of them reflect an unresolved V gene, and why the rest are absent is not known. A total of 100,000 to 150,000 clones appear in this sample, around nine tenths of them only once. The ten largest clones represent roughly 2% of the sample. The sequencing input was PBMCs. The receptors derive from a young woman in good health and CMV-seronegative.

This chain uses TRBV6-5 with TRBJ2-2; D gene uncertain. V lost 0 bases and J 4 bases, leaving 6 bases between the germline ends. The CDR3 has 14 amino acids. Germline V gene data show CDR1 as MNHEY and CDR2 as SVGAGI. In DNA form, the CDR3 reads TGTGCCAGCAGTTACTCTGGCTTCACCGGGGAGCTGTTTTTT. Protein product: CASSYSGFTGELFF.

The V and J genes are TRBV30 and TRBJ1-4; D gene unclear. There are 12 residues in the CDR3. The V and J ends lost 3 bases and 14 bases respectively, with 16 bases between them. Germline V gene lookup returns CDR1 GTSNPN and CDR2 SVGIG (reference sequence). The CDR3, as DNA: TGTGCCTGGAGGGGTCCGGGTTTTCTCCTGTTTTTT. Protein: CAWRGPGFLLFF. Full variable domain (missing parts from reference TRBV30 and TRBJ1-4): SQTIHQWPATLVQPVGSPLSLECTVEGTSNPNLYWYRQAAGRGLQLLFYSVGIGQISSEVPQNLSASRPQDRQFILSSKKLLLSDSGFYLCAWRGPGFLLFFGSGTQLSVL.

The chain has TRBV28 and TRBJ2-1, with 10 bases aligning to TRBD1. CDR3 length: 16 residues. Trimming took 8 bases from V and 6 from J; bases not matched to a gene: 13. Germline CDR1 reads MDHEN; CDR2 reads SYDVKM. The CDR3 reads CASGPLPGQGFNEQFF. For the CDR3, the DNA is TGTGCCAGCGGACCCTTACCGGGACAGGGGTTCAATGAGCAGTTCTTC.

The sample holds a few counts of this clone. The chain is built from TRBV28 and TRBJ1-5; D not certain. Per the germline V gene, CDR1 is MDHEN and CDR2 is SYDVKM. V lost 1 base and J 5 bases, leaving 3 bases between the germline ends. This CDR3 spans 12 amino acids. This CDR3 is CASSLSDQPQHF. DNA of the CDR3: TGTGCCAGCAGTTTATCGGATCAGCCCCAGCATTTT.

The V gene is TRBV11-2, the J gene TRBJ2-7; 12 bases map to TRBD2. The CDR3 totals 17 residues. Trimming at V came to 0 bases and at J to 3 bases, leaving 6 bases not matched to a gene. Germline V gene data show CDR1 as SGHAT and CDR2 as FQNNGV. The CDR3 nucleotides are TGTGCCAGCAGCTTAGAAGCGACTAGCGGGAGCCTCTACGAGCAGTACTTC. Translation: CASSLEATSGSLYEQYF.

The V call is TRBV4-1, the J call TRBJ2-7; 7 bases line up with TRBD1. The CDR3 sequence is 15 residues long. The V gene's germline CDR1 is MGHRA and CDR2 YSYEKL. Trimming cost V 5 bases and J 7 bases; bases outside gene matches: 14. The CDR3 spells CASSVDRVRGREQYF. As DNA, the CDR3 is TGCGCCAGCAGCGTCGATCGGGTAAGGGGGCGGGAGCAGTACTTC.

J is TRBJ2-3 and V is TRBV7-3, with D maybe TRBD1 (5 bases). V lost 5 bases to trimming and J lost 1 base, with 13 bases between them. Germline V gene data show CDR1 as SGHTA and CDR2 as FQGTGA. The CDR3 has 15 amino acids. As DNA, the CDR3 is TGTGCCAGCAGCCTAGGGGCTGCTCGCACAGATACGCAGTATTTT. This sequence encodes CASSLGAARTDTQYF.